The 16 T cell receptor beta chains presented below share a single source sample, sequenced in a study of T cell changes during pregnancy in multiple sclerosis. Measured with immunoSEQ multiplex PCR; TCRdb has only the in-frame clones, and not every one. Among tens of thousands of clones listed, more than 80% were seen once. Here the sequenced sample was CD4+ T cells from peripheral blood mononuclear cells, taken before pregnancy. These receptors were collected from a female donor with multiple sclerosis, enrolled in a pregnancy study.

The CDR3 DNA reads TGTGCCAGCACCCAAAGGGGCGGACAGGGGAACACCGGGGAGCTGTTTTTT. Its protein is CASTQRGGQGNTGELFF. The rearrangement links TRBV27 to TRBJ2-2, with 8 bases fitting TRBD1. The V and J ends lost 7 bases and 1 base, in that order; junction bases with no gene match: 11. CDR1 MNHEY and CDR2 SMNVEV come from the germline V gene (reference sequence). CDR3 size: 17 residues.

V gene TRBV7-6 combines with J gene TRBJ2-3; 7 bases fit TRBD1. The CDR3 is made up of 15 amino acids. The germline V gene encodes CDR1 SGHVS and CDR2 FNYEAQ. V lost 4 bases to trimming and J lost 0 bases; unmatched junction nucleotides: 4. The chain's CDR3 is CASSSMTGSTDTQYF. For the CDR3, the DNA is TGTGCCAGCAGCTCGATGACAGGGAGCACAGATACGCAGTATTTT.

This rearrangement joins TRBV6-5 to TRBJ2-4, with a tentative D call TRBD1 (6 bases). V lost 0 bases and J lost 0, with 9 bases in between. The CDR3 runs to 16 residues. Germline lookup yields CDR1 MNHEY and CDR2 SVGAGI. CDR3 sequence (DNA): TGTGCCAGCAGTTACTCTTGGACAGTAGCCAAAAACATTCAGTACTTC. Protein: CASSYSWTVAKNIQYF.

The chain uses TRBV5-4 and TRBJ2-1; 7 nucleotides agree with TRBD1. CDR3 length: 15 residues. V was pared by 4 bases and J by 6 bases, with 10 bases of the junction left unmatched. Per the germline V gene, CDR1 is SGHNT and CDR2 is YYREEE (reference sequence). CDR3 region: CASSIRQGLGNEQFF. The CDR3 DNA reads TGTGCCAGCAGCATACGACAGGGTCTAGGCAATGAGCAGTTCTTC.

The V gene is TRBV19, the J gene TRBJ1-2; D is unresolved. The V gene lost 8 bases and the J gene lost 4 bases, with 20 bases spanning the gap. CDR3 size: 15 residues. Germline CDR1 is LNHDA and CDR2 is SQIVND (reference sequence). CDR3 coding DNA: TGTGCCAGTTCACCCGAGTACGGAGGCGGCTATGGCTACACCTTC. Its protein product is CASSPEYGGGYGYTF.

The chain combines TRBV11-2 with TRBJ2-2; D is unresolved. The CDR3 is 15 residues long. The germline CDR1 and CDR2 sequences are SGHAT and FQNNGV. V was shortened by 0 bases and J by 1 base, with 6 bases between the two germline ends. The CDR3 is CASSLDRVNTGELFF. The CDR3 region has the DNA TGTGCCAGCAGCTTAGATCGGGTGAACACCGGGGAGCTGTTTTTT. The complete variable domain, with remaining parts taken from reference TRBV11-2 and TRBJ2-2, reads EAGVAQSPRYKIIEKRQSVAFWCNPISGHATLYWYQQILGQGPKLLIQFQNNGVVDDSQLPKDRFSAERLKGVDSTLKIQPAKLEDSAVYLCASSLDRVNTGELFFGEGSRLTVL.

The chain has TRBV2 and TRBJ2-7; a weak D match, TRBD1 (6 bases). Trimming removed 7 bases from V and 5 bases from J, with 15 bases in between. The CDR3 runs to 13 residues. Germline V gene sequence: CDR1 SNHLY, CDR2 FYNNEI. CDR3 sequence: CASKGVVAHEQYF. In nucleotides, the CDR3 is TGTGCCAGCAAGGGGGTTGTCGCCCACGAGCAGTACTTC.

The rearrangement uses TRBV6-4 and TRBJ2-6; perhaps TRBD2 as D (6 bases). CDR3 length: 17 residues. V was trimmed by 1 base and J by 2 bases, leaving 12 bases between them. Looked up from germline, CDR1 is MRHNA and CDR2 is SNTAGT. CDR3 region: CASSDWSSGAGANVLTF. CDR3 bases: TGTGCCAGCAGTGACTGGTCCTCGGGGGCTGGGGCCAACGTCCTGACTTTC.

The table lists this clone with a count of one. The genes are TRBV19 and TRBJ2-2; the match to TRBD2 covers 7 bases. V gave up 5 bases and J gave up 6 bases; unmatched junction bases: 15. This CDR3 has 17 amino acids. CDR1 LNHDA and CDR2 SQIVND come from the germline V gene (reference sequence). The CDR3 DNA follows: TGTGCCAGTAGTCCCGGGAGGCCTTTGTCAGGGTCCGGGGAGCTGTTTTTT. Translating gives CASSPGRPLSGSGELFF.

The CDR3 spells CASSFGFELLRRAFF. CDR3 coding DNA: TGTGCCAGCAGCTTCGGGTTTGAGTTGCTCAGAAGAGCTTTCTTT. The chain carries TRBV5-6 and TRBJ1-1, with D uncertain. The CDR3 contains 15 residues. The germline V gene encodes CDR1 SGHDT and CDR2 YYEEEE. Between the trimmed V and J ends, which lost 2 bases and 10 bases, there was a span of 21 bases.

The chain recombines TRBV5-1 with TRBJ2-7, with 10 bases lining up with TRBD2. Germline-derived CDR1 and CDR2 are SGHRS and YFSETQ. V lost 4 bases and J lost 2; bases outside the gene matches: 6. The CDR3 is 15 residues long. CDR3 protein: CASSQLAGQAYEQYF. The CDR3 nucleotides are TGCGCCAGCAGCCAACTAGCGGGACAAGCCTACGAGCAGTACTTC.

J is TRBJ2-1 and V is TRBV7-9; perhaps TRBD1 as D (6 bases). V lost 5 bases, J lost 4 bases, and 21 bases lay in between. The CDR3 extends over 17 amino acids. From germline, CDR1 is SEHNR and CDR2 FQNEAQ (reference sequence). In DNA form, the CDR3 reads TGTGCCAGCAGCCCCCCCCGGAGTGGGGGCTCATACAATGAGCAGTTCTTC. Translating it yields CASSPPRSGGSYNEQFF.

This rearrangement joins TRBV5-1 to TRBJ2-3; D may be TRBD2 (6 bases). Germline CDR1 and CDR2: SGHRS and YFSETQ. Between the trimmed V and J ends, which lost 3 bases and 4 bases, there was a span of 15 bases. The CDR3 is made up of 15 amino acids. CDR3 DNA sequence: TGCGCCAGCAGCTCGGGGGACCTACAACCAGATACGCAGTATTTT. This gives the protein CASSSGDLQPDTQYF.

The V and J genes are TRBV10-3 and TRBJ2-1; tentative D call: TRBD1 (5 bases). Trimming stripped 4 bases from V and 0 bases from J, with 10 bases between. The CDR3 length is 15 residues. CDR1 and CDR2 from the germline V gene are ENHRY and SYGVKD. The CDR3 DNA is TGTGCCATCAGTGGGGGCGGTGGCTCCTACAATGAGCAGTTCTTC. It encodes CAISGGGGSYNEQFF.

Here the CDR3 reads CASSLGQIINEKLFF. The CDR3 DNA follows: TGCGCCAGCAGCTTGGGACAGATTATTAATGAAAAACTGTTTTTT. The chain links TRBV5-1 to TRBJ1-4; TRBD1 might be the D (5 bases). The V end lost 0 bases, the J end lost 4 bases, and 10 bases lay between the germline ends. The CDR3 sequence is 15 residues long. From germline, CDR1 is SGHRS and CDR2 YFSETQ.

The CDR3 region is CASSSTGGDQPQHF. CDR3 bases: TGTGCCAGCAGCTCGACAGGGGGCGATCAGCCCCAGCATTTT. V is TRBV7-9 and J is TRBJ1-5, with TRBD1 identical over 10 bases. The CDR3 runs 14 residues. Germline V gene sequence: CDR1 SEHNR, CDR2 FQNEAQ (reference sequence). J gave up 5 bases and V 4 bases, and 2 bases lay outside the gene matches.